This TCR beta chain was retrieved from a study of OX40 agonist ivuxolimab in advanced cancers. Study-wide findings and caveats: CD4+ and CD8+ blood T cells expanded clonally by week 6 at 0.1 to 3.0 mg/kg.

Germline values: CDR1 KGHSH, CDR2 LQKENI. V lost 3 bases, J lost 0 bases, and 7 bases stayed unmatched. CDR3 length: 16 amino acids. The method was immunoSEQ multiplex PCR; TCRdb's version includes in-frame clones alone and lacks a portion of them. Of 70,000 or so clones in the sample, 85% to 90% were seen once. As to this clone: Its antigen is not known.

The chain is built from TRBV18 and TRBJ2-7; 8 bases agree with TRBD2. Sequences were derived from CD4+ or CD8+ T cells sorted from blood, sampled in a trial of the OX40 agonist ivuxolimab. This receptor was obtained from an adult with an advanced solid tumor such as melanoma, head and neck, liver or kidney cancer. The CDR3 sequence is CASSPLRSGSSYEQYF. CDR3 DNA sequence: TGTGCCAGCTCACCCCTCCGGAGCGGGAGCTCCTACGAGCAGTACTTC.